One sample yielded the 20 T cell receptor beta chains listed below, sequenced in a study of blood T cell repertoires in COVID-19. Repertoires were generated with immunoSEQ multiplex PCR, while TCRdb's copy carries only in-frame clones and drops some. The sample has over 90,000 clones, roughly 87% seen once. The sample taken for sequencing was peripheral blood. Every receptor here comes from a man aged 50 to 59 in a cohort sampled during active COVID-19.

CDR3 nucleotide sequence: TGTGCCAGCAGCTCGCGTTTCGGGGGTTTTGGCACTGAAGCTTTCTTT. Its translation: CASSSRFGGFGTEAFF. The chain joins TRBV9 to TRBJ1-1, with D perhaps matching TRBD1 (5 bases). V was trimmed by 4 bases and J by 4 bases, leaving 20 bases between them. The CDR3 totals 16 residues. The germline V gene has CDR1 SGDLS and CDR2 YYNGEE.

This clone came up once. The rearrangement uses TRBV6-5 and TRBJ1-3; the D gene is possibly TRBD1 (5 bases). From germline, CDR1 is MNHEY and CDR2 SVGAGI. Trimming shortened V by 2 bases and J by 4 bases, and 12 bases separated the two germline ends. This CDR3 region has 15 residues. The CDR3 coding sequence is TGTGCCAGCAGTTACACAGGCCCGGCAGGAAACACCATATATTTT. It encodes CASSYTGPAGNTIYF.

V usage is TRBV27 and J usage is TRBJ1-2, with TRBD1 matching 12 bases. This CDR3 has 15 residues. Germline CDR1 is MNHEY and CDR2 is SMNVEV (reference sequence). V shed 4 bases, J shed 8 bases, and the junction held 8 bases outside the gene matches. This CDR3 reads CASSWAGTGGSGYTF. CDR3 bases: TGTGCCAGCAGTTGGGCCGGGACAGGGGGCTCCGGCTACACCTTC.

The chain is built from TRBV27 and TRBJ1-5; 7 bases are shared with TRBD1. The V and J ends lost 6 bases and 3 bases, in that order; junction bases with no gene match: 11. The CDR3 runs 16 residues. Germline V CDR1 and CDR2: MNHEY, SMNVEV (reference sequence). The CDR3 loop is CASRPGTASYNQPQHF. The CDR3 nucleotides read TGTGCCAGCAGGCCCGGGACAGCTAGTTACAATCAGCCCCAGCATTTT.

Concerning this clone: This CDR3 is also generated by other DNA sequences in the sample. The J gene is TRBJ2-5, the V gene TRBV18; 7 bases agree with TRBD2. The germline gives CDR1 KGHSH, CDR2 LQKENI. The CDR3 runs to 14 residues. Germline trimming cut 4 bases from V and 2 bases from J; bases unmatched to any gene: 4. CDR3 protein: CASSLGGTQETQYF. The CDR3 DNA sequence: TGTGCCAGCTCACTCGGGGGGACTCAAGAGACCCAGTACTTC.

The chain recombines TRBV30 with TRBJ2-3, with D possibly matching TRBD2 (6 bases). Germline V gives CDR1 GTSNPN, CDR2 SVGIG (reference sequence). Trimming cost V 7 bases and J 6 bases, with 8 bases left between them. The CDR3 extends over 10 amino acids. CDR3 coding DNA: TGTGCCTTCAGCGGGGATACGCAGTATTTT. It yields the protein CAFSGDTQYF.

The chain combines TRBV6-9 with TRBJ2-7, with TRBD1 identical over 7 bases. CDR1 is MNHGY and CDR2 is SVAAGI in the germline V gene. Unmatched junction bases numbered 13, after V lost 10 bases and J lost 4 bases. The CDR3 runs 14 residues. CDR3 region: CANLRGNRGYEQYF. For the CDR3, the DNA is TGTGCCAATCTCCGTGGAAACAGGGGATACGAGCAGTACTTC.

This clone has a single count. The J gene is TRBJ2-5, the V gene TRBV5-6; 7 bases map to TRBD2. Germline values: CDR1 SGHDT, CDR2 YYEEEE. There are 14 residues in the CDR3. The ends lost 0 bases at V and 7 bases at J; junction bases unmatched: 6. CDR3 nucleotides: TGTGCCAGCAGCTTGGTAGCGGGTGAGGGGACCCAGTACTTC. Translating gives CASSLVAGEGTQYF.

CDR3 protein: CASSNYRVRSGELFF. In nucleotides, the CDR3 is TGTGCCAGTTCCAACTATCGGGTTAGATCCGGGGAGCTGTTTTTT. This chain links TRBV19 with TRBJ2-2; D uncertain. The CDR3 runs 15 residues. V was cut by 8 bases and J by 6 bases, with 19 bases left in between. Germline CDR1 LNHDA, CDR2 SQIVND (reference sequence).

The genes are TRBV28 and TRBJ2-5, with D perhaps TRBD2 (6 bases). There are 13 residues in the CDR3. Looked up from germline, CDR1 is MDHEN and CDR2 is SYDVKM. V lost 3 bases and J 2 bases, leaving 7 bases between the germline ends. CDR3 sequence reads: CASSFGRQETQYF. The CDR3, as DNA: TGTGCCAGCAGTTTTGGGAGGCAAGAGACCCAGTACTTC. Variable domain in full (rest from reference TRBV28 and TRBJ2-5): DVKVTQSSRYLVKRTGEKVFLECVQDMDHENMFWYRQDPGLGLRLIYFSYDVKMKEKGDIPEGYSVSREKKERFSLILESASTNQTSMYLCASSFGRQETQYFGPGTRLLVL.

V usage is TRBV6-5 and J usage is TRBJ2-1; maybe TRBD1 (5 bases). The V end lost 3 bases, the J end lost 5 bases, and 17 bases lay between the germline ends. CDR1 is MNHEY, CDR2 SVGAGI, per germline. CDR3 length: 16 residues. The CDR3 DNA is TGTGCCAGCAGTTATAGGTGGGGCCCTTTTGACAATGAGCAGTTCTTC. Protein: CASSYRWGPFDNEQFF.

The chain combines TRBV27 with TRBJ2-1, with unresolved D. Per the germline V gene, CDR1 is MNHEY and CDR2 is SMNVEV (reference sequence). V gave up 0 bases and J gave up 6 bases, with 12 bases separating them. The CDR3 loop spans 15 amino acids. In DNA, the CDR3 is TGTGCCAGCAGTTTATCTCCCGCGTCGCTCAATGAGCAGTTCTTC. Protein product: CASSLSPASLNEQFF.

Comments on this clone: Relative to the germline gene, one junction end is altered; a read error may explain this. The chain employs TRBV20-1 and TRBJ2-1; D perhaps matches TRBD1 (6 bases). This CDR3 has 10 amino acids. The V gene's germline CDR1 is DFQATT and CDR2 SNEGSKA (reference sequence). CDR3 sequence reads: CSASMGAMIF. The CDR3 DNA is TGCAGTGCTAGCATGGGGGCTATGATCTTC.

The chain employs TRBV3-1 (or the pseudogene TRBV3-2) and TRBJ1-1, with D hard to call. CDR3 length: 14 residues. Germline lookup yields CDR1 LGHDT and CDR2 YNNKEL (reference sequence). The V end was cut by 4 bases, the J end by 4 bases, with 13 bases between. CDR3 in amino acids: CASSPGGSGTEAFF. The CDR3 coding sequence is TGTGCCAGCAGCCCGGGAGGGTCGGGCACTGAAGCTTTCTTT.

This rearrangement joins TRBV5-1 to TRBJ1-4, with 11 bases identical to TRBD1. Germline V CDR1 and CDR2: SGHRS, YFSETQ. With V trimmed by 1 base and J by 1 base, 3 bases remained unmatched. The CDR3 has 17 amino acids. CDR3 residues: CASSLTGTGGTNEKLFF. CDR3 nucleotides: TGCGCCAGCAGCTTGACCGGGACAGGGGGAACTAATGAAAAACTGTTTTTT.

The rearrangement links TRBV7-9 to TRBJ1-3; TRBD1 is a possible D gene (5 bases). Germline V gene lookup returns CDR1 SEHNR and CDR2 FQNEAQ (reference sequence). Trimming removed 3 bases at V and 8 bases at J, with 14 bases between. The CDR3 covers 14 residues. CDR3 loop: CASSFLGREYTIYF. Here the CDR3 DNA reads TGTGCCAGCAGCTTCTTGGGCAGGGAATACACCATATATTTT. Using reference TRBV7-9 and TRBJ1-3 for the parts outside the CDR3, the full variable domain is DTGVSQNPRHKITKRGQNVTFRCDPISEHNRLYWYRQTLGQGPEFLTYFQNEAQLEKSRLLSDRFSAERPKGSFSTLEIQRTEQGDSAMYLCASSFLGREYTIYFGEGSWLTVV.

The rearrangement uses TRBV7-8 and TRBJ2-2; 9 bases agree with TRBD2. This CDR3 has 17 residues. Trimming cost V 5 bases and J 6 bases; bases outside gene matches: 13. The germline CDR1 and CDR2 sequences are SGHVS and FQNEAQ. CDR3 coding DNA: TGTGCCAGCAGCCATTCGGGGGATAGCGGGGGTGCCGGGGAGCTGTTTTTT. Translation: CASSHSGDSGGAGELFF.

The chain has TRBV7-9 and TRBJ2-2; D not resolved. This CDR3 spans 13 amino acids. V gave up 3 bases and J gave up 4 bases, with 6 bases separating them. Germline values: CDR1 SEHNR, CDR2 FQNEAQ (reference sequence). As DNA, the CDR3 is TGTGCCAGCAGCTTCCTGAGCACCGGGGAGCTGTTTTTT. This gives the protein CASSFLSTGELFF.

This clone appeared a single time. The V gene is TRBV3-1 (or the pseudogene TRBV3-2), the J gene TRBJ2-3; D might be TRBD2 (6 bases). The CDR3 has 14 residues. Trimming pared 4 bases from V and 6 bases from J, leaving 14 bases between. Germline V CDR1 and CDR2: LGHDT, YNNKEL (reference sequence). CDR3 in amino acids: CASSRGDREDTQYF. The CDR3 region has the DNA TGTGCCAGCAGCCGCGGGGACCGCGAGGATACGCAGTATTTT.

This clone was seen a few times. The chain couples TRBV7-8 to TRBJ2-7; perhaps TRBD1 as D (6 bases). V was shortened by 0 bases and J by 3 bases, with 12 bases between the two germline ends. This CDR3 has 15 amino acids. Germline V gene lookup returns CDR1 SGHVS and CDR2 FQNEAQ. This CDR3 reads CASSLASGERYEQYF. CDR3 nucleotide sequence: TGTGCCAGCAGCTTAGCGTCAGGGGAGCGCTACGAGCAGTACTTC.